This passage covers 12 T cell receptor beta chains from one sample sequenced in a study of blood T cells in healthy people across ages. The use of a sample-barcoded 5' primer and a J-beta primer mix characterized a second PCR of roughly 7 to 11 cycles. TCRdb ran MiXCR on the 5' RACE reads and lists one entry per CDR3 protein. The sample shows roughly 2 million distinct CDR3 sequences, around 50% of them seen only once. Sequences were obtained from blood. All receptors come from a middle-aged woman in good health.

This clonotype was seen a single time. This sequence joins TRBV7-9 and TRBJ2-1; the D is unclear. The CDR3 is made up of 14 amino acids. Trimming took 2 bases from V and 8 from J, leaving 13 bases between them. The germline V gene encodes CDR1 SEHNR and CDR2 FQNEAQ (reference sequence). The CDR3 DNA is TGTGCCAGCAGCTTAACCCTGGCGGCCCATGAGCAGTTCTTC. Translation gives CASSLTLAAHEQFF.

The chain uses TRBV29-1 and TRBJ1-4; possibly TRBD1 for D (6 bases). In germline, CDR1 is SQVTM, CDR2 ANQGSEA. V was shortened by 4 bases and J by 6 bases, with 12 bases between the two germline ends. This CDR3 has 13 residues. The CDR3 spells CSVVRGSDEKLFF. CDR3 nucleotides: TGCAGCGTTGTCAGGGGCAGTGATGAAAAACTGTTTTTT.

This clonotype was seen a handful of times. The chain is built from TRBV7-6 and TRBJ2-7, with D perhaps being TRBD1 or TRBD2 (5 bases each). This CDR3 comprises 15 residues. Between the trimmed V and J ends, which lost 3 bases and 5 bases, there was a span of 17 bases. Germline V gene lookup returns CDR1 SGHVS and CDR2 FNYEAQ. CDR3 sequence reads: CASSFLGTESHEQYF. The CDR3 DNA is TGTGCCAGCAGCTTCCTCGGGACGGAATCCCACGAGCAGTACTTC.

The rearrangement joins TRBV10-3 to TRBJ2-5, with D possibly TRBD1 on 5 matching bases. Trimming removed 11 bases from V and 5 bases from J, with 9 bases in between. This CDR3 region has 10 residues. From germline, CDR1 is ENHRY and CDR2 SYGVKD. As DNA, the CDR3 is TGTGCCCTCAAGGGGGAGACCCAGTACTTC. It translates to CALKGETQYF.

Details on this clonotype: Germline is not matched at one junction end, which may reflect a read error. V usage is TRBV4-2 and J usage is TRBJ1-2; TRBD1 matches 7 bases. The CDR3 loop spans 15 amino acids. Germline V gives CDR1 LGHNA, CDR2 YNFKEQ. CDR3 sequence: CAGSRDGTANYGYTF. CDR3 DNA: TGTGCCGGCAGTCGGGACGGGACAGCTAACTATGGCTACACCTTC.

This chain links TRBV20-1 with TRBJ2-3; D is unresolved. CDR1 and CDR2 from the germline V gene are DFQATT and SNEGSKA (reference sequence). V dropped 2 bases and J dropped 3 bases, with 9 bases sitting between them. The CDR3 sequence is 13 residues long. The CDR3 bases are TGCAGTGCTAGAAGGGTGGCGACAGATACGCAGTATTTT. Its protein product is CSARRVATDTQYF.

This clonotype appeared a few times. The CDR3 loop is CASSRRTSGDYNEQFF. CDR3 coding DNA: TGTGCCAGCAGCCGCCGGACTAGCGGGGATTACAATGAGCAGTTCTTC. The chain uses TRBV7-3 and TRBJ2-1, with 12 bases that match TRBD2. Germline values: CDR1 SGHTA, CDR2 FQGTGA. Trimming removed 5 bases from V and 4 bases from J; junction bases left unmatched: 6. The CDR3 is 16 amino acids.

The chain recombines TRBV6-5 with TRBJ1-2; 8 bases are a match to TRBD1. Germline V gives CDR1 MNHEY, CDR2 SVGAGI. Germline trimming cut 5 bases from V and 8 bases from J; bases unmatched to any gene: 7. This CDR3 has 13 residues. As DNA, the CDR3 is TGTGCCAGCAGTGACCCGACAGGGGAAGGCTACACCTTC. This gives the protein CASSDPTGEGYTF.

The chain carries TRBV7-2 and TRBJ2-5; TRBD2 matches 10 bases. The end of the DNA aligns better with TRBJ2-1, so the J call may be wrong. Germline V lookup: CDR1 SGHTA, CDR2 FQGNSA. This CDR3 comprises 17 residues. CDR3 in DNA: TGTGCCAGCAGCTTAGTGGCTAGCGGGGGACCACAAGAGACCCAGTTCTTC. It translates to CASSLVASGGPQETQFF.

The chain recombines TRBV7-9 with TRBJ2-5; D is unresolved. The CDR3 loop spans 14 amino acids. Trimming cost V 6 bases and J 1 base, with 12 bases left between them. Germline CDR1 is SEHNR and CDR2 is FQNEAQ (reference sequence). This CDR3 reads CASSPTASQETQYF. DNA of the CDR3: TGTGCCAGCAGTCCAACAGCTTCCCAAGAGACCCAGTACTTC. The whole variable domain, remainder taken from reference TRBV7-9 and TRBJ2-5, is DTGVSQNPRHKITKRGQNVTFRCDPISEHNRLYWYRQTLGQGPEFLTYFQNEAQLEKSRLLSDRFSAERPKGSFSTLEIQRTEQGDSAMYLCASSPTASQETQYFGPGTRLLVL.

Regarding this clonotype: One end of the junction varies from germline; a read error may be responsible. The chain combines TRBV29-1 with TRBJ2-3; 7 nucleotides align to TRBD1. Looked up from germline, CDR1 is SQVTM and CDR2 is ANQGSEA. The CDR3 consists of 19 residues. CDR3 sequence: CSVEDPGQHQTSSTDTRYF. CDR3 nucleotide sequence: TGCAGCGTTGAAGATCCGGGACAGCACCAAACTTCAAGCACAGATACGCGGTATTTT.

This chain joins TRBV6-2 or TRBV6-3 and TRBJ2-2, with 8 positions matching TRBD2. The CDR3 totals 16 residues. Germline V gene data show CDR1 as MNHEY and CDR2 as SVGEGT. The trim removed 5 bases at V and 0 bases at J, leaving 5 bases unmatched. This chain's CDR3 is CASSKSGRANTGELFF. CDR3 nucleotide sequence: TGTGCCAGCAGTAAGAGCGGGAGAGCGAACACCGGGGAGCTGTTTTTT.